This T cell receptor beta chain was identified during a study of T cell responses to AZD1222 COVID-19 vaccine. V gave up 2 bases and J gave up 4 bases, with 20 bases separating them. Germline V gives CDR1 LNHDA, CDR2 SQIVND (reference sequence). The CDR3 covers 17 residues. For this clone: As yet, its antigen is unknown.

Generated by immunoSEQ multiplex PCR, the TCRdb table keeps only in-frame clones and is missing some. The sample lists 140,000 to 150,000 clones; roughly 89% were seen once. Study observations and caveats: Variant regions that are unmutated are reportedly the target of nearly half of spike-specific TCRs. Spike-specific TCR breadth rose after two AZD1222 doses, and depth rose as well. Samples come after the peak T cell response, not at day 14. Females outnumbered males among donors, who were mostly white British; clonal diversity was possibly underestimated.

The rearrangement uses TRBV19 and TRBJ2-5; the D gene is possibly TRBD1 (6 bases). The origin of this receptor is an adult in good health. The sample in question was peripheral blood, obtained on day 0 of AZD1222 vaccination. The chain's CDR3 is CASSISAIWGQRETQYF. CDR3 nucleotides: TGTGCCAGTAGTATAAGCGCTATATGGGGGCAACGAGAGACCCAGTACTTC.